This T cell receptor (beta chain) comes out of a study of blood T cell repertoires in COVID-19. On the study more broadly: The origin of the acute and convalescent COVID-19 samples was the United States, Italy and Spain.

Only a few counts were recorded for this clone. Donors in Cohort 3 counted as recovered after two negative PCRs, clearance, or symptom resolution. The CDR3 has 12 residues. The germline CDR1 and CDR2 sequences are LNHDA and SQIVND (reference sequence). V was pared by 6 bases and J by 7 bases, with 10 bases between. Sequencing was performed with immunoSEQ multiplex PCR; in TCRdb, only in-frame clones are kept and a portion is missing. The sample has 370,000 or so clones; 70% to 90% are singletons. The chain employs TRBV19 and TRBJ1-5; D might be TRBD1 (5 bases). The sequenced sample was PBMCs or T cells enriched from blood (not recorded which). The origin of this receptor is a young man who had recovered from COVID-19. The CDR3 nucleotides are TGTGCCAGTAGCAGGGTCGACCAGCCCCAGCATTTT. It is translated as CASSRVDQPQHF.